This T cell receptor beta chain was captured by sequencing in a study of shared clonotypes between healthy human individuals. Background on the study: The composition of the donors was a couple of women and a few men aged 18 to 49. CD4 naive and CD4 memory each took three plates per donor, while CD8 naive took two and CD8 memory one. Study-level findings and limits: Despite large depth, sorted-subset datasets appeared incompletely sequenced.

Authors' analysis steps: Filtering of immunoSEQ junctional sequences could not match full-length read filtering. Some clones are missing from TCRdb's copy, which holds only in-frame ones; the method was immunoSEQ multiplex PCR. V and J calls and clone size follow that table, whereas D and trimming were derived from the DNA. This sample has about 2.2 million clones, with around 93% found just once. The naive CD8 fraction comprised CD45RO-negative cells positively selected for CCR7 and excluded terminally differentiated effector memory CD45RA+ cells. This CDR3 is built from 13 residues. The ends were cut back, 3 bases at V and 5 bases at J, with 8 bases in the middle. CDR1 and CDR2 from the germline V gene are MNHEY and SMNVEV (reference sequence). As regards this clone: As yet, its antigen is unknown.

The J gene is TRBJ2-1, the V gene TRBV27; D is possibly TRBD1 or TRBD2 (5 bases each). The sequence was collected from a man between 18 and 35 years old in good health. Some clones in this sample may be carry-over from other donors' samples. Material: naive CD8+ T cells from PBMCs. CDR3 amino acids: CASSFGTNNEQFF. CDR3 in DNA: TGTGCCAGCAGTTTTGGGACCAACAATGAGCAGTTCTTC.